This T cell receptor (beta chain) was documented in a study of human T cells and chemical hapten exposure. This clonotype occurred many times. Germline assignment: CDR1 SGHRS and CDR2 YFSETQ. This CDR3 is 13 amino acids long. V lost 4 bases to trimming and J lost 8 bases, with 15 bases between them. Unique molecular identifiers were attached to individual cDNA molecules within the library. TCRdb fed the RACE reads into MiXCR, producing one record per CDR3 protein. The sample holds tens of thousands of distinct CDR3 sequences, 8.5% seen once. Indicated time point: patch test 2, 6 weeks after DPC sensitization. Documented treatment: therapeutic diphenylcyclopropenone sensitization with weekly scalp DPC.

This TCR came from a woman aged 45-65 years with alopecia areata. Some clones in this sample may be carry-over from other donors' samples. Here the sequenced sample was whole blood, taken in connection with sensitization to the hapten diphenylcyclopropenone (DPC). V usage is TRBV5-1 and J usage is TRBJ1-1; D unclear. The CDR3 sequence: CASSRGVESEAFF. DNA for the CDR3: TGCGCCAGCAGCCGCGGGGTGGAATCCGAAGCTTTCTTT.